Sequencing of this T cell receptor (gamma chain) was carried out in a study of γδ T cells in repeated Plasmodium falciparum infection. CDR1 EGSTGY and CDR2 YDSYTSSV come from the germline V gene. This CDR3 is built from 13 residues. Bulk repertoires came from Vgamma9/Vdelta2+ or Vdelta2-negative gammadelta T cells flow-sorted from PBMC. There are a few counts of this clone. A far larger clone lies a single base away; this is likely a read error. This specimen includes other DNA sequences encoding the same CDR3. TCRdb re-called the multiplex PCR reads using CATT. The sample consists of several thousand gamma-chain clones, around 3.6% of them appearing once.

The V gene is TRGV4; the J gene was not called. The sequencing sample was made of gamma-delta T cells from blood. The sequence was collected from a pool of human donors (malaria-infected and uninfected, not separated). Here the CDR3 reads CATWDASDWIKTF. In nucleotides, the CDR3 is TGTGCCACCTGGGATGCTAGTGATTGGATTAAGACGTTT.